The text below deals with one T cell receptor (beta chain). Its antigen is currently unknown. Between the trimmed V and J ends, which lost 0 bases and 5 bases, there was a span of 10 bases. This CDR3 has 14 residues. Per the germline V gene, CDR1 is KGHSH and CDR2 is LQKENI. This specimen comes from a study of blood T cells in healthy people across ages. Then a second PCR, running roughly 7 to 12 cycles, was carried out with a sample-barcoded 5' primer and a J-beta primer mix. In TCRdb, the 5' RACE reads were re-called with MiXCR into one record per CDR3 protein. The table shows about 1.1 million distinct CDR3 sequences, with approximately 38% occurring only once. Findings of the study overall: Age showed a roughly linear inverse relationship with TCR beta diversity per million T cells.

The chain has TRBV18 and TRBJ2-5; D is possibly TRBD1 (6 bases). The sample comprised blood. The receptor's source is a man between 18 and 29 years old in good health. The CDR3, as DNA: TGTGCCAGCTCACCACCGACAGGTTATGAGACCCAGTACTTC. Translation gives CASSPPTGYETQYF.